Listed here are 15 T cell receptor beta chains from one sample, sequenced in a study of cytomegalovirus exposure and HLA in healthy donors (dated by TCRdb to between 2016 and 2019). To prepare the library, the immunoSEQ multiplex PCR assay was applied. A mixture of 60 forward primers for TCR Vbeta segments and 13 reverse primers for TCR Jbeta segments was used in the multiplex PCR. In TCRdb, the immuneACCESS table is reduced to in-frame sequences with V and J assigned. These tables do not hold every clone; where another copy was compared, an unresolved V gene accounts for under half, and the others remain unexplained. The sample yields about 220,000 clones; just over 75% were counted once. Clones ranked in the top ten supply roughly 0.62% of the sample. Material: PBMCs. Receptors were obtained from a man aged 18-30 years in good health and CMV-seronegative.

The CDR3 sequence is CAWAGTGGALTEAFF. In DNA form, the CDR3 reads TGTGCCTGGGCCGGGACAGGGGGCGCCTTGACTGAAGCTTTCTTT. V gene TRBV30 combines with J gene TRBJ1-1; 12 bases line up with TRBD1. The CDR3 runs 15 residues. The J segment lost 5 bases and the V segment lost 5 bases, leaving 9 bases of the junction unmatched. Germline lookup yields CDR1 GTSNPN and CDR2 SVGIG (reference sequence).

The gene calls are TRBV28 and TRBJ1-3; D remains ambiguous. V was cut by 5 bases and J by 3 bases, with 14 bases left in between. Germline CDR1 and CDR2: MDHEN and SYDVKM. This CDR3 is built from 15 residues. The CDR3 nucleotides read TGTGCCAGCAGTGTCCCGGGGTTTAGTGGAAACACCATATATTTT. Translated: CASSVPGFSGNTIYF.

The genes are TRBV11-2 and TRBJ1-2, with TRBD1 matching over 7 bases. V gave up 6 bases and J gave up 6 bases; unmatched junction bases: 13. CDR1 SGHAT and CDR2 FQNNGV come from the germline V gene. The CDR3 is 15 residues long. The CDR3 nucleotides are TGTGCCAGCAGTTTTGCAGCCGGGACAGCAGATGGCTACACCTTC. It specifies CASSFAAGTADGYTF.

The chain recombines TRBV5-1 with TRBJ2-7, with 7 bases matching TRBD2. V was clipped by 4 bases and J by 2 bases; unmatched bases: 6. The CDR3 covers 14 residues. Germline V lookup: CDR1 SGHRS, CDR2 YFSETQ. CDR3 sequence reads: CASSLSGVTYEQYF. CDR3 bases: TGCGCCAGCAGCCTAAGCGGGGTAACCTACGAGCAGTACTTC. The variable domain in full, with the rest retrieved from reference TRBV5-1 and TRBJ2-7, is KAGVTQTPRYLIKTRGQQVTLSCSPISGHRSVSWYQQTPGQGLQFLFEYFSETQRNKGNFPGRFSGRQFSNSRSEMNVSTLELGDSALYLCASSLSGVTYEQYFGPGTRLTVT.

This chain joins TRBV30 and TRBJ1-5, with TRBD1 as a possible D gene (6 bases). The V and J ends lost 8 bases and 2 bases respectively, with 13 bases between them. Germline V gene data show CDR1 as GTSNPN and CDR2 as SVGIG (reference sequence). The CDR3 totals 13 residues. The CDR3 DNA is TGTGCCGTTACACAGGGTGGCAATCAGCCCCAGCATTTT. This translates into CAVTQGGNQPQHF. The full variable domain, in which reference TRBV30 and TRBJ1-5 provide the parts outside the CDR3, is SQTIHQWPATLVQPVGSPLSLECTVEGTSNPNLYWYRQAAGRGLQLLFYSVGIGQISSEVPQNLSASRPQDRQFILSSKKLLLSDSGFYLCAVTQGGNQPQHFGDGTRLSIL.

The rearrangement links TRBV9 to TRBJ2-1; 8 bases are a match to TRBD2. This CDR3 contains 16 residues. Germline-derived CDR1 and CDR2 are SGDLS and YYNGEE. Trimming at V came to 0 bases and at J to 7 bases, leaving 9 bases not matched to a gene. CDR3 in amino acids: CASSVGATGGLNEQFF. The DNA for the CDR3 is TGTGCCAGCAGCGTAGGGGCTACGGGAGGGCTGAATGAGCAGTTCTTC.

The rearrangement uses TRBV5-1 and TRBJ1-1; 11 bases agree with TRBD1. Germline V gives CDR1 SGHRS, CDR2 YFSETQ. CDR3 size: 15 residues. Trimming cost V 3 bases and J 4 bases; bases outside gene matches: 5. CDR3 coding DNA: TGCGCCAGCAGCTCATGGACAGGGGGCATCACTGAAGCTTTCTTT. Amino acid sequence: CASSSWTGGITEAFF. Full variable domain (rest looked up from reference TRBV5-1 and TRBJ1-1): KAGVTQTPRYLIKTRGQQVTLSCSPISGHRSVSWYQQTPGQGLQFLFEYFSETQRNKGNFPGRFSGRQFSNSRSEMNVSTLELGDSALYLCASSSWTGGITEAFFGQGTRLTVV.

The V and J genes are TRBV18 and TRBJ1-3; D ambiguous. CDR3 size: 16 residues. Trimming stripped 6 bases from V and 0 bases from J, with 15 bases between. Germline CDR1 is KGHSH and CDR2 is LQKENI. DNA for the CDR3: TGTGCCAGCTCTGTTGCTGGAGCCCGCTCTGGAAACACCATATATTTT. This gives the protein CASSVAGARSGNTIYF.

This chain joins TRBV5-1 and TRBJ2-7; maybe TRBD2 (6 bases). Germline CDR1 and CDR2: SGHRS and YFSETQ. The V and J ends lost 3 bases and 7 bases respectively, with 17 bases between them. The CDR3 runs 14 residues. The CDR3 protein is CASSSWTGVGEQYF. CDR3 DNA: TGCGCCAGCAGCTCCTGGACGGGAGTCGGGGAGCAGTACTTC.

This chain uses TRBV4-1 with TRBJ1-2; 10 nucleotides line up with TRBD1. V lost 4 bases and J lost 7; bases outside the gene matches: 9. The CDR3 is made up of 15 amino acids. Germline V lookup: CDR1 MGHRA, CDR2 YSYEKL. CDR3 sequence (DNA): TGCGCCAGCAGCCCAGGACAGGGGGGCGGTAGTGGCTACACCTTC. Translation gives CASSPGQGGGSGYTF.

The CDR3: CASSAGQQNTEAFF. CDR3 DNA: TGCGCCAGCAGTGCCGGACAGCAGAACACTGAAGCTTTCTTT. This chain connects TRBV4-1 to TRBJ1-1; possible D gene TRBD1, 6 bases. Per the germline V gene, CDR1 is MGHRA and CDR2 is YSYEKL. V shed 6 bases and J shed 1 base, with 12 bases lying between them. The CDR3 runs to 14 residues.

J is TRBJ2-5 and V is TRBV7-2, with 8 bases lining up with TRBD2. The CDR3 sequence is 14 residues long. Germline trimming cut 3 bases from V and 4 bases from J; bases unmatched to any gene: 4. Germline CDR1 SGHTA, CDR2 FQGNSA. The CDR3 spells CASSFAGGVETQYF. CDR3 bases: TGTGCCAGCAGCTTTGCGGGAGGTGTAGAGACCCAGTACTTC.

This clone has a single count. The rearrangement links TRBV10-1 to TRBJ2-7; tentative D call: TRBD1 (5 bases). Germline V gene sequence: CDR1 WNHNN, CDR2 SYGVQD (reference sequence). The ends were cut back, 0 bases at V and 1 base at J, with 7 bases in the middle. The CDR3 runs 14 residues. The CDR3 sequence: CASSESGPSYEQYF. In DNA, the CDR3 is TGCGCCAGCAGTGAGTCGGGGCCTTCCTACGAGCAGTACTTC.

This clone was recorded only once. This chain links TRBV19 with TRBJ1-2; no reliable D call. Trimming cost V 4 bases and J 3 bases, with 12 bases left between them. The CDR3 length is 14 residues. Germline CDR1 is LNHDA and CDR2 is SQIVND (reference sequence). CDR3 in DNA: TGTGCCAGTAGTAAAAGTCAGGAGGACTATGGCTACACCTTC. Its translation is CASSKSQEDYGYTF.

The chain uses TRBV6-6 and TRBJ1-2; D perhaps matches TRBD1 (5 bases). Germline V gene lookup returns CDR1 MNHNY and CDR2 SVGAGI (reference sequence). The CDR3 has 13 amino acids. V was clipped by 0 bases and J by 6 bases, with 8 bases between them. CDR3 bases: TGTGCCAGCAGTTACTCGATAGGGGATGGCTACACCTTC. It encodes CASSYSIGDGYTF.